One and the same sample provided the 2 T cell receptor beta chains below, sequenced in a study of identical twins. TCRdb passed the 5' RACE reads through MiXCR, listing each CDR3 protein once. The data show some 710,000 distinct CDR3 sequences, 6.1% seen once. The specimen was naive T cells sorted from blood. The receptors were gathered from a man aged 18 to 30 in good health.

This clonotype was observed a handful of times. This chain uses TRBV11-2 with TRBJ2-3; TRBD2 aligns across 11 bases. Germline V gene sequence: CDR1 SGHAT, CDR2 FQNNGV. This CDR3 spans 18 amino acids. Trimming took 2 bases from V and 2 from J; bases not matched to a gene: 9. CDR3: CASSLPITSGSITDTQYF. As DNA, the CDR3 is TGTGCCAGCAGCTTACCCATCACTAGCGGGAGTATCACAGATACGCAGTATTTT.

The rearrangement joins TRBV21-1 to TRBJ2-1; TRBD2 was called by the table and not checked on the DNA. TRBV21-1 is assigned pseudogene status. The CDR3 has 17 residues. The CDR3: CASSPPFKRSSYNEQFF. The CDR3 region has the DNA TGTGCCAGCAGCCCTCCTTTTAAGCGGTCCTCCTACAATGAGCAGTTCTTC.